This entry describes one TCR beta chain. Generated by immunoSEQ multiplex PCR, the TCRdb table keeps only in-frame clones and is missing some. The sample has about 270,000 clones; approximately 92% are singletons. The data were obtained in a study of blood T cell repertoires in COVID-19. Sequencing was performed on PBMCs or T cells enriched from blood (not recorded which). The origin of this receptor is a woman younger than 35 who had recovered from COVID-19.

The CDR3, as DNA: TGTGCCAGTAGTAGACAGGGAGTGAATCAGCCCCAGCATTTT. Translated: CASSRQGVNQPQHF. The V gene is TRBV19, the J gene TRBJ1-5, with 7 bases fitting TRBD1. The V segment lost 4 bases and the J segment 4 bases; nucleotides outside the gene matches: 4. Germline values: CDR1 LNHDA, CDR2 SQIVND (reference sequence). The CDR3 runs 14 residues.